The clone carrying this T cell receptor beta chain was found many times. Its cognate antigen is unknown. The study based diagnoses on clinical symptoms, serum thyroxine and TRAb, thyroid ultrasound and orbital computed tomography. Amplification of TCR beta CDR3 regions used RNA as the template. TCR CDR3 underwent first-round RT-PCR with the HTBI primer set. TCRdb itself ran the multiplex PCR reads through MiXCR, one entry per CDR3 protein. In the table there are approximately 330,000 distinct CDR3 sequences, around 13% of which are singletons. This record comes from a study of T cells in Graves' hyperthyroidism and ophthalmopathy. Turning to the study itself: Peripheral blood was drawn at first diagnosis, prior to all treatment. Overall study results and limits: Most clonotypes expanded in thyroid above 0.001 were likewise present in blood.

Germline V lookup: CDR1 SNHLY, CDR2 FYNNEI. The V segment lost 6 bases and the J segment 6 bases; nucleotides outside the gene matches: 7. This CDR3 contains 13 residues. The V call is TRBV2, the J call TRBJ2-7; 8 positions match TRBD1. This receptor was identified in a woman between 35 and 50 years old with Graves' ophthalmopathy. The source material was blood. Written as DNA, the CDR3 is TGTGCCAGCAGGGGTCAACAGGGGGGCGAGCAGTACTTC. It codes for CASRGQQGGEQYF. Combining the CDR3 with reference TRBV2 and TRBJ2-7 gives the whole variable domain EPEVTQTPSHQVTQMGQEVILRCVPISNHLYFYWYRQILGQKVEFLVSFYNNEISEKSEIFDDQFSVERPDGSNFTLKIRSTKLEDSAMYFCASRGQQGGEQYFGPGTRLTVT.